This TCR beta chain is drawn from a study of T cell responses to AZD1222 COVID-19 vaccine. Some clones are missing from TCRdb's copy, which holds only in-frame ones; the method was immunoSEQ multiplex PCR. Of approximately 140,000 clones in the sample, around 89% were seen once. V dropped 0 bases and J dropped 7 bases, with 16 bases sitting between them. CDR1 and CDR2 (germline): SGHNT, YYREEE (reference sequence). This CDR3 comprises 15 residues. Sequences were derived from peripheral blood, sampled on day 0 of AZD1222 vaccination. The clonotype comes from an adult in good health. The chain has TRBV5-4 and TRBJ1-2; D remains unclear. CDR3 in amino acids: CASSLVSQTGLGYTF. The CDR3 region has the DNA TGTGCCAGCAGCTTGGTCTCACAGACCGGCCTTGGCTACACCTTC.